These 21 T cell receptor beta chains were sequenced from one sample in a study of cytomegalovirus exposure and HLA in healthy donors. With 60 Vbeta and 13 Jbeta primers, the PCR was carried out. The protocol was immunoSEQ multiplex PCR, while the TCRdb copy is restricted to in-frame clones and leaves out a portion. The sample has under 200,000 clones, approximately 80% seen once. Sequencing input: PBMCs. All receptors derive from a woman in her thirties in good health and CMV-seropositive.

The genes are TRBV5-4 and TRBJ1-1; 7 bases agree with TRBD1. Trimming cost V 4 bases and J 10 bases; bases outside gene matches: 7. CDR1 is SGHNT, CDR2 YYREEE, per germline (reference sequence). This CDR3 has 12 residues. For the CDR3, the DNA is TGTGCCAGCAGCCTAAACAGGGGCAGAGCTTTCTTT. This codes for CASSLNRGRAFF.

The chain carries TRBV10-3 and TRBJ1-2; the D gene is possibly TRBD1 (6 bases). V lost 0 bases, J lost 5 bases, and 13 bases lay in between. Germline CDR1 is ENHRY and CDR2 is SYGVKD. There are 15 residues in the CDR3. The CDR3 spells CAISESNRALYGYTF. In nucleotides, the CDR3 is TGTGCCATCAGTGAGTCGAACAGGGCCCTTTATGGCTACACCTTC.

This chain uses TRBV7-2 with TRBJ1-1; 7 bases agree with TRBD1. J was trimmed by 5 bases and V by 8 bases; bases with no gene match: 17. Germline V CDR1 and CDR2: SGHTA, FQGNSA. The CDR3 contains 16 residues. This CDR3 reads CASSRGGAGGWTEAFF. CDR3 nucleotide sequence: TGTGCCAGCTCGAGAGGGGGAGCAGGGGGGTGGACTGAAGCTTTCTTT.

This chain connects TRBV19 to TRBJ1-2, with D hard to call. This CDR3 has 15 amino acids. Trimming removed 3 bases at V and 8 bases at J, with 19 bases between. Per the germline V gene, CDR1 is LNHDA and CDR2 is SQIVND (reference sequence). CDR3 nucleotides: TGTGCCAGTAGTATGCCTACCCGGGAAAGTGGGGGCTACACCTTC. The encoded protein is CASSMPTRESGGYTF.

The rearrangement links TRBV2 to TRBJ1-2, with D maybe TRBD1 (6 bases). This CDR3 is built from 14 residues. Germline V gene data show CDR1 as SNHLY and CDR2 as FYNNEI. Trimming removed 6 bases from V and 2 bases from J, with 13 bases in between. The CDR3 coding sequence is TGTGCCAGCAGCACCACAGGGCGAAACTATGGCTACACCTTC. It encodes CASSTTGRNYGYTF.

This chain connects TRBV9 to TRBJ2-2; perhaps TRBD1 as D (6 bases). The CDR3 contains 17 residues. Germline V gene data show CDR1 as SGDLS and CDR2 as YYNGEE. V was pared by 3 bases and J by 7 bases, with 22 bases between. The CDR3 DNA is TGTGCCAGCAGCGCCCGTCAGCCGGACAGTTGGGGCGGGGAGCTGTTTTTT. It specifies CASSARQPDSWGGELFF.

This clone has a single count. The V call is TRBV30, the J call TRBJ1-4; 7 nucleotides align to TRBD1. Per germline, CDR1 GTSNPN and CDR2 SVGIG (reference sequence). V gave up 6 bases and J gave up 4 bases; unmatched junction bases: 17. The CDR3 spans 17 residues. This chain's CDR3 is CACTYRGGSLGNEKLFF. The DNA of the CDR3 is TGTGCCTGTACCTACAGGGGCGGAAGTCTAGGTAATGAAAAACTGTTTTTT.

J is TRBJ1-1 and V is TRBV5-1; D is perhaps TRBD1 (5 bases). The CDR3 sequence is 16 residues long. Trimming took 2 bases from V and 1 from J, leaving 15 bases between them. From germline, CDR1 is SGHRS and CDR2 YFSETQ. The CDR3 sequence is CASSFLPGTGNTEAFF. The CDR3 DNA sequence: TGCGCCAGCAGCTTCCTTCCAGGGACTGGGAACACTGAAGCTTTCTTT.

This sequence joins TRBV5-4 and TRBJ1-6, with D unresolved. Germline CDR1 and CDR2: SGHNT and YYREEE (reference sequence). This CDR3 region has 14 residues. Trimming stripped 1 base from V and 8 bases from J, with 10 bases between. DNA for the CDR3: TGTGCCAGCAGCTTGCCCAGGATAGATTCACCCCTCCACTTT. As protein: CASSLPRIDSPLHF.

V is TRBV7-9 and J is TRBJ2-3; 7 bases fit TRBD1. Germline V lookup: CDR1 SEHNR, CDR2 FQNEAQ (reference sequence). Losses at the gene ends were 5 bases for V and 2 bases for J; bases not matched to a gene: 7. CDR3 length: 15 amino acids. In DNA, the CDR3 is TGTGCCAGCAGCATGACAGGGCGCTTCACAGATACGCAGTATTTT. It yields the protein CASSMTGRFTDTQYF.

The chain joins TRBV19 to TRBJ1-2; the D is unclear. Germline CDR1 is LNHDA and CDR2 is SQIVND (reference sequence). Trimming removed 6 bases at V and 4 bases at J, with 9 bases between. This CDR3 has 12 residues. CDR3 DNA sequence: TGTGCCAGTAGAATCGAGCTCTATGGCTACACCTTC. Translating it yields CASRIELYGYTF.

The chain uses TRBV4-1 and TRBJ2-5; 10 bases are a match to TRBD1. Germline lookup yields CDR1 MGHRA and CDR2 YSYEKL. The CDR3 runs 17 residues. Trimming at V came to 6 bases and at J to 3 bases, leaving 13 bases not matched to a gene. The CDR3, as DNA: TGCGCCAGCAGACATTCGACAGGGGGCCGATCCAAAGAGACCCAGTACTTC. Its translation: CASRHSTGGRSKETQYF.

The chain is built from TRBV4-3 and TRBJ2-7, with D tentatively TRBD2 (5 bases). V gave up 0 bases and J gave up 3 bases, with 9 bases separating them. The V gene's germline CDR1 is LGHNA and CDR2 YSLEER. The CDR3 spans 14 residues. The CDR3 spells CASSQDLGLYEQYF. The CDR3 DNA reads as TGCGCCAGCAGCCAAGATCTTGGACTCTACGAGCAGTACTTC.

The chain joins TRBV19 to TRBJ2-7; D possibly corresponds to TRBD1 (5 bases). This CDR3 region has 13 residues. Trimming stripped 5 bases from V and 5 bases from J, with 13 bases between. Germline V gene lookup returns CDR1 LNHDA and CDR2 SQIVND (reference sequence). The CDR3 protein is CASSLTGINEQYF. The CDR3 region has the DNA TGTGCCAGTAGTCTTACAGGAATCAACGAGCAGTACTTC.

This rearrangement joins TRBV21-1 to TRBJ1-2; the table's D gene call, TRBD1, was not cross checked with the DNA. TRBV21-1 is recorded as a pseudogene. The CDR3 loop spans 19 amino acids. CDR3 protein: CASSKIKQGTPSSNYGYTF. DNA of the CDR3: TGTGCCAGCAGCAAAATAAAACAGGGAACCCCATCCTCTAACTATGGCTACACCTTC.

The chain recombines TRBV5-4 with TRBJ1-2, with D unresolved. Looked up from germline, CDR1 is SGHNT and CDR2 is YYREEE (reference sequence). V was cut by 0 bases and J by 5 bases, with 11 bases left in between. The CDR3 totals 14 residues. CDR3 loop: CASSLERERYGYTF. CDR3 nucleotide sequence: TGTGCCAGCAGCTTGGAGAGGGAGCGGTATGGCTACACCTTC.

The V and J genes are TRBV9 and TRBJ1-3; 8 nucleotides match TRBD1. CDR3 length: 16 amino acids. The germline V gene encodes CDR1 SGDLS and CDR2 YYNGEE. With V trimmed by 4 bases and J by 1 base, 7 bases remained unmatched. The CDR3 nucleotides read TGTGCCAGCAGCCGGACAGGGCATGAGTCTGGAAACACCATATATTTT. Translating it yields CASSRTGHESGNTIYF.

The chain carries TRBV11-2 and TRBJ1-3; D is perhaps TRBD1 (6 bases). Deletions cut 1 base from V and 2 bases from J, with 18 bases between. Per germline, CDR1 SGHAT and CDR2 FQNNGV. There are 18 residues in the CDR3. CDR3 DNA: TGTGCCAGCAGCTTAGGTGTGACAGGATATGGCGCTGGAAACACCATATATTTT. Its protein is CASSLGVTGYGAGNTIYF.

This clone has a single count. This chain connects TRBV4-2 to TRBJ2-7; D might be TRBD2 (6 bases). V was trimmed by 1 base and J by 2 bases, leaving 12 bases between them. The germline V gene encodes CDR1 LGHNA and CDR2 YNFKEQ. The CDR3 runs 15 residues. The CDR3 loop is CASSQGGVLTYEQYF. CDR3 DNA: TGTGCCAGCAGCCAAGGGGGGGTCCTTACCTACGAGCAGTACTTC.

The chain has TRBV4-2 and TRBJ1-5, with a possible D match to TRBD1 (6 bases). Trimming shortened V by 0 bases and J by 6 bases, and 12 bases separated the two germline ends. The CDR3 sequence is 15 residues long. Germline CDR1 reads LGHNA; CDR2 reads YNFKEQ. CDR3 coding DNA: TGTGCCAGCAGCCAAGAAGGGGGTACGGGTCAGCCCCAGCATTTT. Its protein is CASSQEGGTGQPQHF.

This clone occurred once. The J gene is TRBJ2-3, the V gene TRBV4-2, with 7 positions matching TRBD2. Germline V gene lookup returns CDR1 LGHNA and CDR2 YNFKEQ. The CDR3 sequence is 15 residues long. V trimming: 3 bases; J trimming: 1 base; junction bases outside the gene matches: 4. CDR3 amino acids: CASSHYRGGTDTQYF. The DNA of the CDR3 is TGTGCCAGCAGCCATTACCGGGGGGGCACAGATACGCAGTATTTT.